This TCR beta chain stems from a study of blood T cell repertoires in COVID-19. Turning to the study itself: Spain, Italy and the United States supplied samples that represented acute and convalescent COVID-19. Nucleic acid was either cDNA or gDNA, and it came from T cells, B-cell-depleted T cells, or PBMCs.

In the authors' workflow: From reference gene primer amplification, estimates of nucleated cell counts were derived. Generated by immunoSEQ multiplex PCR, the TCRdb table keeps only in-frame clones and is missing some. That table gives V, J and clone size, and the DNA gave D and trimming. In the table there are fewer than 200,000 clones, 60% to 80% of which are singletons. Notes on this clone: The identical CDR3 is also encoded by other nucleotide sequences in the sample.

The CDR3 sequence is 15 residues long. V trimming: 0 bases; J trimming: 3 bases; junction bases outside the gene matches: 4. CDR1 is SGHRS and CDR2 is YFSETQ in the germline V gene. The sequencing input was peripheral blood. The clonotype comes from a man in his 70s with acute or convalescent COVID-19. The chain links TRBV5-1 to TRBJ2-5, with 8 bases identical to TRBD2. The CDR3 protein is CASSLGRGAKETQYF. CDR3 sequence (DNA): TGCGCCAGCAGCTTGGGGCGGGGGGCTAAAGAGACCCAGTACTTC.